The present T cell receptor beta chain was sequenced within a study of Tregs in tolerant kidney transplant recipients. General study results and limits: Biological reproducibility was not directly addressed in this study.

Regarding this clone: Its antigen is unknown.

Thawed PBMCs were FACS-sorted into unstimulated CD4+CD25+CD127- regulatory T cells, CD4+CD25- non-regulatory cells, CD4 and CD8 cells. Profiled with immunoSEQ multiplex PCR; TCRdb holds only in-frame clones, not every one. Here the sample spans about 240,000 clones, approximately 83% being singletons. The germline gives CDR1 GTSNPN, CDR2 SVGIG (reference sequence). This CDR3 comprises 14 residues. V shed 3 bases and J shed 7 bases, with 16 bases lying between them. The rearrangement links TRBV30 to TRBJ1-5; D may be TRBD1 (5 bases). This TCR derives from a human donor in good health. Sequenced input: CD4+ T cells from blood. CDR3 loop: CAWRAQGSVQPQHF. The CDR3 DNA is TGTGCCTGGAGGGCTCAGGGCTCGGTCCAGCCCCAGCATTTT. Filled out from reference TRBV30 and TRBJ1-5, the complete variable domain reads SQTIHQWPATLVQPVGSPLSLECTVEGTSNPNLYWYRQAAGRGLQLLFYSVGIGQISSEVPQNLSASRPQDRQFILSSKKLLLSDSGFYLCAWRAQGSVQPQHFGDGTRLSIL.